A selection of T cell receptor beta chains follows, all from one sample in a study of CD8+ T cells in alopecia areata. The data were produced by immunoSEQ multiplex PCR, yet TCRdb's version contains in-frame clones alone and is incomplete. The sample has 100,000 to 150,000 clones, over 55% seen once; the top ten hold 5.7%. The source was CD4+ T cells sorted from blood, collected at week 4, from a patient treated with tofacitinib. The source of these receptors is a human donor with alopecia areata. Both conserved end residues are trimmed from each CDR3. The D gene is left open where the match is weak.

>TRBV29-1|9|-
SVVQGYEQY
>TRBV5-1|13|TRBD1
ASSLRQGADYGYT
>TRBV29-1|11|-
SVAEMLNTEAF
>TRBV4-1|15|TRBD2
ASSRGGLAGNQETQY
>TRBV6-5|12|TRBD1
AIKRQGLNTEAF
>TRBV7-3|10|-
ASSSSGQGYT
>TRBV10-3|13|-
ASRSGGGSYNEQF
>TRBV5-6|14|TRBD1
ASSPNRDRRYNEQF
>TRBV11-2|13|-
ASSLDQGLNYGYT
>TRBV9|10|-
ASSLNTDTQY
>TRBV5-4|13|-
ASSPAGALNSPLH
>TRBV29-1|9|TRBD1
SGSTGHGYT
>TRBV15|12|TRBD1
ATRRDRGIETQY
>TRBV29-1|11|-
SVNGRSGTEAF
>TRBV30|11|-
AWSVSSYYGYT
>TRBV6-5|11|-
ASSRSFSYEQY